This TCR beta chain was recovered during a study of blood T cell repertoires in COVID-19. Study-level information: Samples of COVID-19 (acute and convalescent) were obtained from the United States, Italy and Spain. Nucleic acid was either cDNA or gDNA, and it came from T cells, B-cell-depleted T cells, or PBMCs.

In the source study's methods: Amplification with reference gene primers provided the estimates of nucleated cell counts. TCRdb's table, derived via immunoSEQ multiplex PCR, lists solely in-frame clones and lacks some. That table is the source of V, J and clone size, and D and trimming were worked out from the DNA. Of fewer than 350,000 clones in the sample, roughly 88% were seen once. The CDR3 has 14 amino acids. CDR1 and CDR2 (germline): LNHDA, SQIVND (reference sequence). V lost 5 bases, J lost 7 bases, and 6 bases stayed unmatched. This clone was seen just once. Material for sequencing was peripheral blood. The source of this sequence is a man between 18 and 35 years old with active or convalescent COVID-19. The chain carries TRBV19 and TRBJ2-1, with 9 bases that match TRBD1. The DNA for the CDR3 is TGTGCCAGTAGTCAGGACAGGGGTTCGAATGAGCAGTTCTTC. It yields the protein CASSQDRGSNEQFF.